Detailed here is one T cell receptor beta chain. This record comes from a study of blood T cell repertoires in COVID-19. Across the whole study: Acute and convalescent COVID-19 specimens originated in the United States, Italy and Spain. The cDNA or gDNA used as material had been derived from T cells, B-cell-depleted T cells, or PBMCs.

This CDR3 comprises 14 residues. Germline values: CDR1 SGHTA, CDR2 FQGNSA. Trimming removed 1 base from V and 6 bases from J, with 12 bases in between. Clones were sequenced by immunoSEQ multiplex PCR, and TCRdb holds only the in-frame ones, with some missing. Among approximately 100,000 clones listed, around 84% were seen once. Sequencing input: peripheral blood. V and J are TRBV7-2 and TRBJ1-1; TRBD1 is a possible D gene (5 bases). The sequence was obtained from a man aged 55 to 70 with acute or convalescent COVID-19. CDR3: CASSLGGSRAEAFF. The CDR3 DNA sequence: TGTGCCAGCAGCTTAGGGGGTTCCAGGGCTGAAGCTTTCTTT.